One sample yielded the 13 T cell receptor beta chains listed below, sequenced in a study of blood T cell repertoires in COVID-19. This table comes from immunoSEQ multiplex PCR, and its TCRdb copy is limited to in-frame clones, with some not included. The sample comprises 150,000 or so clones, around 85% of which are singletons, and approximately 32% rests with the top ten. The sample taken for sequencing was peripheral blood. The receptor set was obtained from a woman aged 60 to 75 with acute or convalescent COVID-19.

As regards this clone: Mismatch with germline at one junction end may stem from a read error. The gene calls are TRBV2 and TRBJ1-4, with 10 bases identical to TRBD1. Germline CDR1 is SNHLY and CDR2 is FYNNEI. The CDR3 has 15 amino acids. CDR3 in DNA: TGTGCCAGCAGGGAAGACAGGGGGCACGGCGAAAAACTGTTTTTT. Translated: CASREDRGHGEKLFF.

V is TRBV4-2 and J is TRBJ1-2; 12 positions match TRBD1. V gave up 1 base and J gave up 1 base; unmatched junction bases: 10. Looked up from germline, CDR1 is LGHNA and CDR2 is YNFKEQ. The CDR3 is made up of 19 amino acids. CDR3 DNA: TGTGCCAGCAGCCAAGCCAATCCGGGACAGGGGGCTTATAACTATGGCTACACCTTC. Amino acids: CASSQANPGQGAYNYGYTF.

This clone was seen a few times. The same CDR3 is also encoded by other DNA sequences in this sample. CDR3 sequence: CASSLGQGNTGELFF. CDR3 DNA sequence: TGCGCCAGCAGCCTGGGACAGGGCAACACCGGGGAGCTGTTTTTT. The chain is built from TRBV5-1 and TRBJ2-2, with TRBD1 matching 9 bases. The germline gives CDR1 SGHRS, CDR2 YFSETQ. V lost 4 bases, J lost 2 bases, and 3 bases stayed unmatched. This CDR3 comprises 15 residues.

This clone was observed once. J is TRBJ1-2 and V is TRBV27; 8 bases agree with TRBD1. The germline gives CDR1 MNHEY, CDR2 SMNVEV (reference sequence). The length of the CDR3 is 14 residues. With V trimmed by 2 bases and J by 4 bases, 3 bases remained unmatched. The CDR3 is CASSLGQGRYGYTF. CDR3 nucleotide sequence: TGTGCCAGCAGTTTAGGACAGGGCCGCTATGGCTACACCTTC.

The chain is built from TRBV11-2 and TRBJ2-5; D remains ambiguous. The V gene lost 3 bases and the J gene lost 5 bases, with 10 bases spanning the gap. Germline V gene data show CDR1 as SGHAT and CDR2 as FQNNGV. The length of the CDR3 is 13 residues. In DNA form, the CDR3 reads TGTGCCAGCAGCTTGTCCCTTCTGGAGACCCAGTACTTC. Encoded protein: CASSLSLLETQYF.

This clone was observed at least ten times. This rearrangement joins TRBV7-9 to TRBJ1-1; D gene ambiguous. The CDR3 is 15 amino acids. Trimming cost V 7 bases and J 5 bases, with 20 bases left between them. Germline assignment: CDR1 SEHNR and CDR2 FQNEAQ (reference sequence). CDR3 coding DNA: TGTGCCAGCACCCTTTACCTAAGTGAGAATACTGAAGCTTTCTTT. Its protein product is CASTLYLSENTEAFF.

V and J are TRBV18 and TRBJ1-5; no firm D call. V was trimmed by 6 bases and J by 5 bases, leaving 11 bases between them. The CDR3 is 13 amino acids. Germline assignment: CDR1 KGHSH and CDR2 LQKENI. CDR3 amino acids: CASSRGEDQPQHF. For the CDR3, the DNA is TGTGCCAGCTCCCGAGGAGAGGATCAGCCCCAGCATTTT. Complete variable domain (other parts from reference TRBV18 and TRBJ1-5): NAGVMQNPRHLVRRRGQEARLRCSPMKGHSHVYWYRQLPEEGLKFMVYLQKENIIDESGMPKERFSAEFPKEGPSILRIQQVVRGDSAAYFCASSRGEDQPQHFGDGTRLSIL.

The genes are TRBV28 and TRBJ1-2; TRBD1 matches at 8 bases. V dropped 9 bases and J dropped 4; count of bases not matched to a gene: 4. Germline V gene data show CDR1 as MDHEN and CDR2 as SYDVKM. The CDR3 consists of 12 residues. CDR3 protein: CASNDRGYGYTF. CDR3 bases: TGTGCCAGTAATGACAGGGGCTATGGCTACACCTTC.

V is TRBV9 and J is TRBJ2-1; D gene uncertain. Trimming stripped 0 bases from V and 0 bases from J, with 7 bases between. The V gene's germline CDR1 is SGDLS and CDR2 YYNGEE. The CDR3 length is 15 residues. CDR3 nucleotides: TGTGCCAGCAGCGTAGTATCGAGCTCCTACAATGAGCAGTTCTTC. It yields the protein CASSVVSSSYNEQFF.

The V gene is TRBV9, the J gene TRBJ2-2; perhaps TRBD1 as D (5 bases). Germline CDR1 and CDR2: SGDLS and YYNGEE. Trimming stripped 0 bases from V and 1 base from J, with 7 bases between. The CDR3 runs 15 residues. CDR3 coding DNA: TGTGCCAGCAGCGTAGGGGGCCAGAACACCGGGGAGCTGTTTTTT. Its translation is CASSVGGQNTGELFF. The full variable domain, its missing parts supplied by reference TRBV9 and TRBJ2-2, is DSGVTQTPKHLITATGQRVTLRCSPRSGDLSVYWYQQSLDQGLQFLIQYYNGEERAKGNILERFSAQQFPDLHSELNLSSLELGDSALYFCASSVGGQNTGELFFGEGSRLTVL.

The chain joins TRBV7-2 to TRBJ2-2; tentative D call: TRBD2 (6 bases). The ends were cut back, 5 bases at V and 0 bases at J, with 13 bases in the middle. Germline-derived CDR1 and CDR2 are SGHTA and FQGNSA. The CDR3 length is 16 residues. CDR3 amino acids: CASSDGGSANTGELFF. As DNA, the CDR3 is TGTGCCAGCAGCGACGGGGGATCGGCGAACACCGGGGAGCTGTTTTTT.

In its sample, this clone was seen once. The chain joins TRBV6-5 to TRBJ2-5; D is perhaps TRBD2 (7 bases). CDR1 is MNHEY, CDR2 SVGAGI, per germline. V lost 7 bases and J 1 base, leaving 16 bases between the germline ends. The CDR3 runs to 15 residues. In DNA, the CDR3 is TGTGCCAGCACCCGCGGGGGCGGGGTCCAAGAGACCCAGTACTTC. This translates into CASTRGGGVQETQYF.

The J gene is TRBJ2-3, the V gene TRBV5-6, with TRBD1 matching over 9 bases. This CDR3 region has 13 residues. Germline CDR1 is SGHDT and CDR2 is YYEEEE. With V trimmed by 5 bases and J by 11 bases, 9 bases remained unmatched. The CDR3 region is CASSTGGSTEQYF. The CDR3 DNA follows: TGTGCCAGCAGTACAGGGGGCTCGACGGAGCAGTATTTT.